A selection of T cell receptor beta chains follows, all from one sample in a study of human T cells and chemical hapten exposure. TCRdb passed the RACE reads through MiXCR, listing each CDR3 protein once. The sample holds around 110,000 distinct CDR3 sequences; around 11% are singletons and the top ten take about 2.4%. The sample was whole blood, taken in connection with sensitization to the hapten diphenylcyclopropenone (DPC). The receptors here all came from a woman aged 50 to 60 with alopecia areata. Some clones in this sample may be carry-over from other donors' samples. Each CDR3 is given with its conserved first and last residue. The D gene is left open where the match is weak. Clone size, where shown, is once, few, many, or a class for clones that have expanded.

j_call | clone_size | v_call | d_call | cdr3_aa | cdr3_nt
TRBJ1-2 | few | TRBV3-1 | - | CASSQDGTLGNYGYTF | TGTGCCAGCAGCCAAGATGGGACGCTGGGGAACTATGGCTACACCTTC
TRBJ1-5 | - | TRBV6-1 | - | CASGADYSNQPQHF | TGTGCCAGCGGTGCAGATTATAGCAATCAGCCCCAGCATTTT
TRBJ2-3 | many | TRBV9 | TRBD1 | CASSVGTGITDTQYF | TGTGCCAGCAGCGTAGGGACAGGGATTACAGATACGCAGTATTTT
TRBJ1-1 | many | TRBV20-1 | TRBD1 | CSANYRGTEAFF | TGCAGTGCTAACTACAGGGGCACTGAAGCTTTCTTT
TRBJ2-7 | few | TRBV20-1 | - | CSASSGTRTYEQYF | TGCAGTGCTAGCTCTGGGACGCGAACCTACGAGCAGTACTTC
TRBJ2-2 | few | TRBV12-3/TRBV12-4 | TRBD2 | CASSGLAGGRTGELFF | TGTGCCAGCAGCGGACTAGCGGGGGGGCGTACCGGGGAGCTGTTTTTT
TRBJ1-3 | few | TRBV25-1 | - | CASSPASGNTIYF | TGTGCCAGCAGCCCGGCCTCTGGAAACACCATATATTTT
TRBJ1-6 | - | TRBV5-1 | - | CASSRTTQSNSPLHF | TGCGCCAGCAGCCGTACCACGCAGTCCAATTCACCCCTCCACTTT
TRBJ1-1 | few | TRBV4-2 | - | CASSPRGTNTEAFF | TGTGCCAGCAGCCCGAGGGGCACGAACACTGAAGCTTTCTTT
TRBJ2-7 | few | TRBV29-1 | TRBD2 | CSVDKGGSSYEQYF | TGCAGCGTTGATAAGGGCGGGAGCTCCTACGAGCAGTACTTC
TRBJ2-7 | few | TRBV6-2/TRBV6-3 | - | CASSSTASGEQYF | TGTGCCAGCAGTTCGACAGCCTCGGGGGAGCAGTACTTC
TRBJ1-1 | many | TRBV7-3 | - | CASSWGSNTEAFF | TGTGCCAGCAGCTGGGGCTCGAACACTGAAGCTTTCTTT
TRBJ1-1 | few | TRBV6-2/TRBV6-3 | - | CASSLTGSRRYTEAFF | TGTGCCAGCAGTTTAACAGGGAGCAGAAGGTACACTGAAGCTTTCTTT
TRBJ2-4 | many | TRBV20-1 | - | CSAESGVAKNIQYF | TGCAGTGCTGAGAGCGGAGTAGCCAAAAACATTCAGTACTTC
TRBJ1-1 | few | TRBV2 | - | CASSARQINTEAFF | TGTGCCAGCAGTGCCAGACAGATCAACACTGAAGCTTTCTTT
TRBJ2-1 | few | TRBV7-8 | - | CASSLGTLPNEQFF | TGTGCCAGCAGCTTGGGGACCTTACCCAATGAGCAGTTCTTC
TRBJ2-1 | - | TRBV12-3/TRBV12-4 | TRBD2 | CASSPTSGIEQFF | TGTGCCAGCAGTCCGACTAGCGGGATTGAGCAGTTCTTC
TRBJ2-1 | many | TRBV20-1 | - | CSARVWRGLNEQFF | TGCAGTGCTAGAGTTTGGCGGGGCCTGAATGAGCAGTTCTTC
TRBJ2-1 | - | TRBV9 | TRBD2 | CASSASTSGRADEQFF | TGTGCCAGCAGCGCTTCGACTAGCGGGAGGGCCGATGAGCAGTTCTTC
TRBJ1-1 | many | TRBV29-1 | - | CSVVPTGFMNTEAFF | TGCAGCGTGGTCCCCACAGGGTTTATGAACACTGAAGCTTTCTTT
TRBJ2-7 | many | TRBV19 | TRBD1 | CASRGDSQGQYF | TGTGCCAGTCGTGGGGACAGTCAGGGGCAGTACTTC
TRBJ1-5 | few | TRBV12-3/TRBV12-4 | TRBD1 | CASSLGGQGSNQPQHF | TGTGCCAGCAGTTTAGGGGGACAGGGTAGCAATCAGCCCCAGCATTTT
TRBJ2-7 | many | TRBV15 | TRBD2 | CATSRDHLSGSTIEQYF | TGTGCCACCAGCAGAGATCACCTTAGCGGGAGCACAATCGAGCAGTACTTC
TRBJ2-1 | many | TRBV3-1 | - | CASSQIPQGGEQFF | TGTGCCAGCAGCCAAATTCCCCAAGGGGGTGAGCAGTTCTTC
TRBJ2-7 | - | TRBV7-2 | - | CASSSRGRVPYEQYF | TGTGCCAGCAGCTCCCGGGGCAGGGTTCCCTACGAGCAGTACTTC
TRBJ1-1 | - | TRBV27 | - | CASSLSRQMNTEAFF | TGTGCCAGCAGTTTATCTCGACAGATGAACACTGAAGCTTTCTTT
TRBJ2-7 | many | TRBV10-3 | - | CAISETDLGEQYF | TGTGCCATCAGTGAGACGGACCTGGGGGAGCAGTACTTC
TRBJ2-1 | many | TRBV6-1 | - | CASSGRGTNEQFF | TGTGCCAGCAGTGGACGCGGGACCAATGAGCAGTTCTTC
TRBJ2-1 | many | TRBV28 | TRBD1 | CASLGTGRDYNEQFF | TGTGCCAGCTTGGGGACAGGGAGGGACTACAATGAGCAGTTCTTC
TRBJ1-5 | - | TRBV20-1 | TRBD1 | CSAREEGTGISSNQPQHF | TGCAGTGCTAGAGAGGAAGGGACAGGGATATCGAGCAATCAGCCCCAGCATTTT
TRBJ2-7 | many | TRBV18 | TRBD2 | CASSRGGENYEQYF | TGTGCCAGCTCCCGGGGGGGGGAAAACTACGAGCAGTACTTC
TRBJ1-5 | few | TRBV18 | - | CASSPLGSSNQPQHF | TGTGCCAGCTCACCATTAGGGAGCAGCAATCAGCCCCAGCATTTT
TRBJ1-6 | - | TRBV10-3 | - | CAISPVGDSYNSPLHF | TGTGCCATCAGTCCAGTTGGGGACTCCTATAATTCACCCCTCCACTTT
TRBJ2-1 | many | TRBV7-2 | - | CASSFGGIEQFF | TGTGCCAGCAGCTTTGGAGGGATTGAGCAGTTCTTC
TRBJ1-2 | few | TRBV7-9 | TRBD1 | CASSYGQGDGYTF | TGTGCCAGCAGCTACGGACAGGGGGATGGCTACACCTTC
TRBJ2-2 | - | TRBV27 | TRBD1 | CASSFGGQGAGELFF | TGTGCCAGCAGTTTCGGTGGACAGGGGGCCGGGGAGCTGTTTTTT
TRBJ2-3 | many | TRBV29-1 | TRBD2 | CSVETSGRTDTQYF | TGCAGCGTAGAGACTAGCGGGAGGACAGATACGCAGTATTTT
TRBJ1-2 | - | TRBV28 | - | CASSEGRVNYGYTF | TGTGCCAGCAGTGAGGGACGGGTTAACTATGGCTACACCTTC
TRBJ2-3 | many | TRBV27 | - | CASSFVGDTQYF | TGTGCCAGCAGTTTTGTAGGAGATACGCAGTATTTT
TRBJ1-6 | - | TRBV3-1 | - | CASSHGSGDPPLHF | TGTGCCAGCAGCCACGGCTCTGGTGATCCACCCCTCCACTTT
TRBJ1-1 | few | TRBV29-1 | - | CSGSSSMNTEAFF | TGCAGCGGTTCGTCAAGTATGAACACTGAAGCTTTCTTT
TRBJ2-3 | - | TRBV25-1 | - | CASGVTDTQYF | TGTGCCAGCGGTGTCACAGATACGCAGTATTTT
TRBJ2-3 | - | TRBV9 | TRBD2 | CASSRGTSNTDTQYF | TGTGCCAGCAGCAGGGGGACTAGCAACACAGATACGCAGTATTTT
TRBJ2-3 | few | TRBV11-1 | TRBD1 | CASSPDRGDTQYF | TGTGCCAGCAGCCCGGACAGGGGCGATACGCAGTATTTT
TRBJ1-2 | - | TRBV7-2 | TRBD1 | CASSPRTGDYTF | TGTGCCAGCAGCCCTAGGACAGGCGATTACACCTTC
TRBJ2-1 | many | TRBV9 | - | CASSPSGGSWPEQFF | TGTGCCAGCAGTCCCTCCGGAGGTAGCTGGCCTGAGCAGTTCTTC
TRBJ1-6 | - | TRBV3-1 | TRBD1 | CASSLGQGNSPLHF | TGTGCCAGCAGCCTTGGACAGGGTAATTCACCCCTCCACTTT
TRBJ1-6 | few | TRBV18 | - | CASSPTDRARSSPLHF | TGTGCCAGCTCACCTACGGACCGGGCAAGGAGTTCACCCCTCCACTTT
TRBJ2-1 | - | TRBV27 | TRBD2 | CASSFPRGGYNEQFF | TGTGCCAGCAGTTTCCCTCGCGGGGGCTACAATGAGCAGTTCTTC
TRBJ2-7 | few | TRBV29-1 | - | CSVPQGYEQYF | TGCAGCGTTCCCCAAGGGTACGAGCAGTACTTC